One T cell receptor beta chain is described in this entry. The antigen is unknown. Researchers ran the PCR with 60 Vbeta and 13 Jbeta primers. Measured with immunoSEQ multiplex PCR; TCRdb has only the in-frame clones, and not every one. The sample carries about 130,000 clones, around 77% recorded once. This CDR3 has 16 amino acids. Germline V gene data show CDR1 as SGHRS and CDR2 as YFSETQ. The J segment lost 2 bases and the V segment lost 4 bases, leaving 9 bases of the junction unmatched. This sample stems from a study of cytomegalovirus exposure and HLA in healthy donors. Points from the study as a whole: In an earlier analysis, about 87% or about 30%: the productive usage of most TCR beta V segments. A later analysis linked a missense DCLRE1C variant to TCR beta V- and J-gene trimming. One cluster of highly shared sequence variants probably arose as a sequencing artifact.

The source of this sequence is a man in his fifties in good health and CMV-seronegative. The sequenced sample consisted of PBMCs. The chain links TRBV5-1 to TRBJ1-1; 9 bases fit TRBD1. The CDR3 DNA reads as TGCGCCAGCAGCCTGCTTGGGACAGGGATAAACACTGAAGCTTTCTTT. Its translation is CASSLLGTGINTEAFF. Using reference TRBV5-1 and TRBJ1-1 for the parts outside the CDR3, the full variable domain is KAGVTQTPRYLIKTRGQQVTLSCSPISGHRSVSWYQQTPGQGLQFLFEYFSETQRNKGNFPGRFSGRQFSNSRSEMNVSTLELGDSALYLCASSLLGTGINTEAFFGQGTRLTVV.